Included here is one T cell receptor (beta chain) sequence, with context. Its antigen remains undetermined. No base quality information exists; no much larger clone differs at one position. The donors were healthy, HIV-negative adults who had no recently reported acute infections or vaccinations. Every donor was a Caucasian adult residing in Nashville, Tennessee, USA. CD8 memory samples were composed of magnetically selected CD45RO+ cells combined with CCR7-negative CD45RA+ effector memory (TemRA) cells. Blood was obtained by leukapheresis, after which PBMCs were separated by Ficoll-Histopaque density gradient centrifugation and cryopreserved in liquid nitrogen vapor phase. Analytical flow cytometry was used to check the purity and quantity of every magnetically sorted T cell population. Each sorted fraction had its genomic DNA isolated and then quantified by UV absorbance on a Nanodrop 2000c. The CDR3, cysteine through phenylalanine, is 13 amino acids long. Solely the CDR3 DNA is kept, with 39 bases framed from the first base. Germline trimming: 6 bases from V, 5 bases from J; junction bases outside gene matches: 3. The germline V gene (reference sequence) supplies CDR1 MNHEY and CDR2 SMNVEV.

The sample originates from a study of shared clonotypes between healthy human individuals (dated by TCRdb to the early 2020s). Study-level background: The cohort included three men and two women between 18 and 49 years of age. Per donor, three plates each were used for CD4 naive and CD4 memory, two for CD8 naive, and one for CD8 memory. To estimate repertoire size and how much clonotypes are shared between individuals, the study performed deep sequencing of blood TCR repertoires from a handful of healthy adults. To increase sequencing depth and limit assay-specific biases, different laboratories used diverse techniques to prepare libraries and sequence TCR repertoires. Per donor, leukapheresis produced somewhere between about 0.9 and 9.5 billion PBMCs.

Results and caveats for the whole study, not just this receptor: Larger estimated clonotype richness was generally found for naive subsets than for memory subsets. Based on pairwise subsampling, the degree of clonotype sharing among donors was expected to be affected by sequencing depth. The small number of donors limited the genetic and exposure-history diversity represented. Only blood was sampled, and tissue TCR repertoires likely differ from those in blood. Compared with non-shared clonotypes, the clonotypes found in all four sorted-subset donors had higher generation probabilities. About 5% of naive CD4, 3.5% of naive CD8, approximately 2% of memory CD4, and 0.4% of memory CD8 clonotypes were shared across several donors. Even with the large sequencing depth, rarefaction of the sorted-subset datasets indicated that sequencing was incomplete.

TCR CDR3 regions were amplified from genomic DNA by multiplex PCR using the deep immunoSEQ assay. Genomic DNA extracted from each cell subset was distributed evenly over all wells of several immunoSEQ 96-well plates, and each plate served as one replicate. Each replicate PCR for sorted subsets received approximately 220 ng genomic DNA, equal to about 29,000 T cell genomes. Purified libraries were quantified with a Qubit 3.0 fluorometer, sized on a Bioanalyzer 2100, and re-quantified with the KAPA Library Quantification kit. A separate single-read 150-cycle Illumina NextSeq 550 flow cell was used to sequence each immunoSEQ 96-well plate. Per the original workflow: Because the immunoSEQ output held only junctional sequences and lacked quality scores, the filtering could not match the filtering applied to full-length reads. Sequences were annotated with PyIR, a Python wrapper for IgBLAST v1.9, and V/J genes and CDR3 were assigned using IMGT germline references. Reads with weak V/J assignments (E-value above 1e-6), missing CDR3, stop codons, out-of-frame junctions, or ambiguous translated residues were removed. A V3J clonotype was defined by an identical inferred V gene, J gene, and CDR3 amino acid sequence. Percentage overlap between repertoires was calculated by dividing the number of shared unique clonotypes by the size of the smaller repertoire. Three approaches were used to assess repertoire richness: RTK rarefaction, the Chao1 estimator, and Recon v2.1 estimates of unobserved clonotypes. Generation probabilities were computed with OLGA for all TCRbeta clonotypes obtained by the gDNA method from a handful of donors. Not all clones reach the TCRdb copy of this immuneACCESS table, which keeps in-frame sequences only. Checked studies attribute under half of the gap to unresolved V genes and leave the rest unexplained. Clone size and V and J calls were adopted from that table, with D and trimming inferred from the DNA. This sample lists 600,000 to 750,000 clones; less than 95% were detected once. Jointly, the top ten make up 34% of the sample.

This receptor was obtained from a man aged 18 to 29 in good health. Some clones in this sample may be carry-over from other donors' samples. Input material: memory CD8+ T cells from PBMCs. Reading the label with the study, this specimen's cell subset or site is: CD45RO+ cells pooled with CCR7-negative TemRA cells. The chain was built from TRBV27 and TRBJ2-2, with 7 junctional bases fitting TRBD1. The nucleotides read TGTGCCAGCAGGGACAGGTGGACCGGGGAGCTGTTTTTT. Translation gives CASRDRWTGELFF.